Listed below are T cell receptor beta chains from one sample, sequenced in a study of cytomegalovirus exposure and HLA in healthy donors. TCRdb keeps only in-frame clones here, not all; method: immunoSEQ multiplex PCR. The table lists 130,000 or so clones. The sample taken for sequencing was PBMCs. These receptors were collected from a woman aged 35 to 49 in good health and CMV-seronegative. Both conserved end residues are part of each CDR3. The order of the fields is J gene, V gene, D gene, CDR3 protein, CDR3 DNA. D genes are given only for firm matches.

J: TRBJ2-6
V: TRBV14
D: TRBD1
CDR3: CASSHPGQGVTWWGANVLTF
DNA: TGTGCCAGCAGCCATCCGGGACAGGGGGTGACCTGGTGGGGGGCCAACGTCCTGACTTTC

J: TRBJ1-5
V: TRBV27
D: -
CDR3: CASSLKSENQPQHF
DNA: TGTGCCAGTAGTTTAAAGTCCGAGAATCAGCCCCAGCATTTT

J: TRBJ2-5
V: TRBV9
D: -
CDR3: CASSVGGGARQETQYF
DNA: TGTGCCAGCAGCGTAGGAGGGGGGGCCAGGCAAGAGACCCAGTACTTC

J: TRBJ1-4
V: TRBV6-1
D: TRBD1
CDR3: CASILRQGDEKLFF
DNA: TGTGCCAGCATTCTTAGACAGGGCGACGAAAAACTGTTTTTT

J: TRBJ1-1
V: TRBV7-6
D: TRBD1
CDR3: CASSKGQGVTEAFF
DNA: TGTGCCAGCAGCAAAGGACAGGGAGTAACTGAAGCTTTCTTT

J: TRBJ1-4
V: TRBV5-5
D: TRBD1
CDR3: CASSLPTGGFSTNEKLFF
DNA: TGTGCCAGCAGCTTGCCGACAGGGGGTTTCTCAACTAATGAAAAACTGTTTTTT

J: TRBJ1-4
V: TRBV5-8
D: TRBD1
CDR3: CASSLRDRGWKLFF
DNA: TGTGCCAGCAGCTTGCGGGACAGGGGTTGGAAACTGTTTTTT

J: TRBJ1-1
V: TRBV7-9
D: -
CDR3: CAAWQGRVNTEAFF
DNA: TGTGCCGCATGGCAGGGGCGGGTGAACACTGAAGCTTTCTTT

J: TRBJ1-5
V: TRBV18
D: TRBD1
CDR3: CASSYQGQGGIVNQPQHF
DNA: TGTGCCAGCTCATATCAAGGACAGGGCGGGATCGTCAATCAGCCCCAGCATTTT

J: TRBJ1-1
V: TRBV7-2
D: -
CDR3: CASSYRVEGTEAFF
DNA: TGTGCCAGCAGCTACAGGGTAGAGGGCACTGAAGCTTTCTTT

J: TRBJ2-3
V: TRBV7-9
D: -
CDR3: CASSLVQLTDTQYF
DNA: TGTGCCAGCAGCTTAGTACAGCTCACAGATACGCAGTATTTT

J: TRBJ1-2
V: TRBV19
D: -
CDR3: CASSMEFLARAPGYTF
DNA: TGTGCCAGTAGTATGGAATTTTTAGCCAGGGCCCCAGGCTACACCTTC

J: TRBJ1-6
V: TRBV6-6
D: -
CDR3: CASSSGQNLYNSPLHF
DNA: TGTGCCAGCAGTTCCGGACAGAACCTTTATAATTCACCCCTCCACTTT

J: TRBJ2-2
V: TRBV2
D: -
CDR3: CASSEIKGAAGELFF
DNA: TGTGCCAGCAGTGAGATCAAGGGAGCGGCCGGGGAGCTGTTTTTT

J: TRBJ2-7
V: TRBV6-1
D: -
CDR3: CASSAAGTSSYEQYF
DNA: TGTGCCAGCAGTGCGGCAGGTACAAGCTCCTACGAGCAGTACTTC

J: TRBJ1-2
V: TRBV28
D: TRBD1
CDR3: CASSFSRSGTAYGGYTF
DNA: TGTGCCAGCAGTTTCTCCCGTTCCGGGACAGCTTATGGTGGCTACACCTTC

J: TRBJ1-6
V: TRBV5-1
D: -
CDR3: CASSLGGARDSPLHF
DNA: TGCGCCAGCAGCTTAGGGGGGGCGCGAGATTCACCCCTCCACTTT

J: TRBJ1-1
V: TRBV6-5
D: TRBD1
CDR3: CASSYLGGGKTEAFF
DNA: TGTGCCAGCAGTTACTTAGGGGGCGGGAAGACTGAAGCTTTCTTT

J: TRBJ2-1
V: TRBV9
D: TRBD1
CDR3: CASSVVGQGYNEQFF
DNA: TGTGCCAGCAGCGTAGTGGGACAGGGTTACAATGAGCAGTTCTTC

J: TRBJ2-7
V: TRBV2
D: TRBD1
CDR3: CASRRDRGSGYEQYF
DNA: TGTGCCAGCAGACGGGACAGGGGGTCGGGCTACGAGCAGTACTTC

J: TRBJ2-5
V: TRBV2
D: TRBD2
CDR3: CASRELAGGLQETQHF
DNA: TGTGCCAGCAGAGAACTAGCGGGGGGCCTTCAAGAGACCCAGCACTTC

J: TRBJ2-3
V: TRBV27
D: -
CDR3: CASSFRTIDTQYF
DNA: TGTGCCAGCAGCTTTCGAACAATAGATACGCAGTATTTT

J: TRBJ1-1
V: TRBV10-3
D: -
CDR3: CAISEGQFEAFF
DNA: TGTGCCATCAGCGAAGGACAGTTTGAAGCTTTCTTT

J: TRBJ2-2
V: TRBV27
D: TRBD2
CDR3: CASSSPGLAVNGELFF
DNA: TGTGCCAGCAGTTCGCCGGGACTAGCGGTTAACGGGGAGCTGTTTTTT

J: TRBJ1-3
V: TRBV7-2
D: -
CDR3: CASSFTGRGSGNTIYF
DNA: TGTGCCAGCAGCTTCACAGGGCGAGGGTCTGGAAACACCATATATTTT

J: TRBJ1-3
V: TRBV6-1
D: TRBD1
CDR3: CASSPRDSSGNTIYF
DNA: TGTGCCAGCAGTCCCCGGGACAGCTCTGGAAACACCATATATTTT

J: TRBJ2-7
V: TRBV10-3
D: -
CDR3: CAISTVHEQYF
DNA: TGTGCCATATCGACTGTCCACGAGCAGTACTTC

J: TRBJ2-1
V: TRBV7-3
D: TRBD2
CDR3: CASSLVEAAGKQFF
DNA: TGTGCCAGCAGCTTAGTCGAGGCAGCGGGAAAGCAGTTCTTC

J: TRBJ2-3
V: TRBV30
D: -
CDR3: CAWSRPGVYTDTQYF
DNA: TGTGCCTGGTCTCGACCCGGGGTTTACACAGATACGCAGTATTTT

J: TRBJ2-3
V: TRBV28
D: TRBD1
CDR3: CASSLPTGAATQYF
DNA: TGTGCCAGCAGTTTACCCACAGGGGCAGCTACGCAGTATTTT

J: TRBJ2-3
V: TRBV5-1
D: TRBD1
CDR3: CASSPLITGDTDTQYF
DNA: TGCGCCAGCAGCCCCTTAATAACAGGGGACACAGATACGCAGTATTTT

J: TRBJ2-7
V: TRBV5-4
D: TRBD1
CDR3: CASSPPGQESYEQYF
DNA: TGTGCCAGCAGCCCACCGGGACAGGAGTCCTACGAGCAGTACTTC

J: TRBJ2-2
V: TRBV25-1
D: -
CDR3: CASSAGQTLPNTGELFF
DNA: TGTGCCAGCAGTGCAGGACAGACCCTTCCGAACACCGGGGAGCTGTTTTTT

J: TRBJ2-7
V: TRBV14
D: -
CDR3: CASSQPGLEQYF
DNA: TGTGCCAGCAGCCAACCAGGGCTCGAGCAGTACTTC

J: TRBJ2-2
V: TRBV7-2
D: -
CDR3: CASSLYRANTGELFF
DNA: TGTGCCAGCAGCTTGTACAGGGCGAACACCGGGGAGCTGTTTTTT

J: TRBJ1-4
V: TRBV9
D: -
CDR3: CASSVGGREGEKLFF
DNA: TGTGCCAGCAGCGTAGGGGGGAGGGAGGGTGAAAAACTGTTTTTT

J: TRBJ1-4
V: TRBV19
D: TRBD1
CDR3: CAGGDRGVNEKLFF
DNA: TGTGCCGGAGGGGACAGGGGGGTGAATGAAAAACTGTTTTTT

J: TRBJ1-2
V: TRBV4-3
D: -
CDR3: CASSQDRGNYGYTF
DNA: TGCGCCAGCAGCCAAGATCGGGGTAACTATGGCTACACCTTC

J: TRBJ2-3
V: TRBV5-6
D: TRBD2
CDR3: CASSLATPRTSGGSDTQYF
DNA: TGTGCCAGCAGCTTGGCGACCCCCCGGACTAGCGGGGGGTCAGATACGCAGTATTTT

J: TRBJ1-2
V: TRBV2
D: TRBD1
CDR3: CASSYGTGGKDGYTF
DNA: TGTGCCAGCAGCTACGGGACAGGGGGCAAGGATGGCTACACCTTC

J: TRBJ1-2
V: TRBV7-9
D: TRBD1
CDR3: CASSKNRGFDYGYTF
DNA: TGTGCCAGCAGCAAGAACAGGGGGTTCGACTATGGCTACACCTTC

J: TRBJ1-5
V: TRBV5-1
D: TRBD1
CDR3: CASSLTGDSNQPQHF
DNA: TGCGCCAGCAGCTTAACAGGGGACAGCAATCAGCCCCAGCATTTT

J: TRBJ1-5
V: TRBV6-1
D: -
CDR3: CASRQNSNQPQHF
DNA: TGTGCCAGCAGACAGAATAGCAATCAGCCCCAGCATTTT

J: TRBJ1-3
V: TRBV5-1
D: -
CDR3: CASSRESSSSGNTIYF
DNA: TGCGCCAGCAGCCGCGAGAGTAGCTCCTCTGGAAACACCATATATTTT

J: TRBJ1-4
V: TRBV5-4
D: -
CDR3: CASSTSKRANEKLFF
DNA: TGTGCCAGCAGCACCTCTAAGAGGGCTAATGAAAAACTGTTTTTT

J: TRBJ2-3
V: TRBV7-7
D: -
CDR3: CASSPTGITDTQYF
DNA: TGTGCTAGCAGCCCCACAGGAATCACAGATACGCAGTATTTT

J: TRBJ1-5
V: TRBV4-3
D: TRBD1
CDR3: CASSQDLGQGSQPQHF
DNA: TGCGCCAGCAGCCAAGATCTGGGACAGGGTTCTCAGCCCCAGCATTTT

J: TRBJ1-1
V: TRBV11-2
D: -
CDR3: CASSLGFSEAFF
DNA: TGTGCCAGCAGCTTAGGCTTCAGTGAAGCTTTCTTT

J: TRBJ1-1
V: TRBV29-1
D: TRBD1
CDR3: CSVDGLYRGRTEAFF
DNA: TGCAGCGTTGATGGATTGTACAGGGGAAGGACTGAAGCTTTCTTT

J: TRBJ1-5
V: TRBV4-2
D: TRBD1
CDR3: CASSQDGQEYQPQHF
DNA: TGTGCCAGCAGCCAAGACGGACAGGAATATCAGCCCCAGCATTTT

J: TRBJ2-1
V: TRBV6-4
D: TRBD1
CDR3: CASSSTGAPPNEQFF
DNA: TGTGCCAGCAGTTCAACAGGGGCCCCCCCCAATGAGCAGTTCTTC

J: TRBJ1-1
V: TRBV7-9
D: TRBD1
CDR3: CASSRRQGENTEAFF
DNA: TGTGCCAGCAGTCGAAGACAGGGGGAGAACACTGAAGCTTTCTTT

J: TRBJ1-3
V: TRBV7-2
D: TRBD1
CDR3: CASSPWTGSGNTIYF
DNA: TGTGCCAGCAGCCCCTGGACAGGCTCTGGAAACACCATATATTTT

J: TRBJ1-1
V: TRBV28
D: -
CDR3: CASSLPLSGVGGNTEAFF
DNA: TGTGCCAGCAGTTTACCCCTGTCAGGGGTGGGTGGGAACACTGAAGCTTTCTTT

J: TRBJ1-5
V: TRBV4-3
D: TRBD1
CDR3: CASSQDRHRGPYQPQHF
DNA: TGCGCCAGCAGCCAAGATCGTCACAGGGGGCCATATCAGCCCCAGCATTTT

J: TRBJ1-6
V: TRBV7-8
D: -
CDR3: CASSLNAGWNSPLHF
DNA: TGTGCCAGCAGCTTGAACGCAGGTTGGAATTCACCCCTCCACTTT

J: TRBJ1-5
V: TRBV19
D: TRBD1
CDR3: CASSIDIRRQGDSNQPQHF
DNA: TGTGCCAGTAGTATAGATATAAGGCGACAGGGGGATAGCAATCAGCCCCAGCATTTT

J: TRBJ2-1
V: TRBV6-6
D: -
CDR3: CASTGTSRDEQFF
DNA: TGTGCCAGCACCGGAACTAGTAGGGATGAGCAGTTCTTC

J: TRBJ1-1
V: TRBV19
D: TRBD1
CDR3: CASSPGQVNTEAFF
DNA: TGTGCCAGTAGCCCGGGACAGGTGAACACTGAAGCTTTCTTT

J: TRBJ2-3
V: TRBV11-1
D: TRBD2
CDR3: CASRTRPLAASTDTQYF
DNA: TGTGCCAGCAGAACTAGACCCCTAGCGGCCTCCACAGATACGCAGTATTTT